These 9 T cell receptor beta chains originate from one sample sequenced in a study of blood T cell repertoires in COVID-19. Produced via immunoSEQ multiplex PCR; TCRdb's table is partial and in-frame only. The table has around 160,000 clones, 84% seen once; the top ten hold 5.8%. The sequenced material came from PBMCs or T cells enriched from blood (not recorded which). The receptors come from a woman aged 50 to 60 who had been exposed to COVID-19.

V gene TRBV19 combines with J gene TRBJ1-5; D is perhaps TRBD1 (6 bases). Per germline, CDR1 LNHDA and CDR2 SQIVND (reference sequence). CDR3 length: 15 residues. Trimming took 6 bases from V and 0 from J, leaving 12 bases between them. CDR3 nucleotide sequence: TGTGCCAGTAGCGGGACATCCTATAGCAATCAGCCCCAGCATTTT. Translation gives CASSGTSYSNQPQHF. Looking up the rest from reference TRBV19 and TRBJ1-5 gives the full variable domain: DGGITQSPKYLFRKEGQNVTLSCEQNLNHDAMYWYRQDPGQGLRLIYYSQIVNDFQKGDIAEGYSVSREKKESFPLTVTSAQKNPTAFYLCASSGTSYSNQPQHFGDGTRLSIL.

The chain recombines TRBV29-1 with TRBJ2-1; D ambiguous. The CDR3 runs 12 residues. V was trimmed by 7 bases and J by 6 bases, leaving 13 bases between them. Germline assignment: CDR1 SQVTM and CDR2 ANQGSEA. Written as DNA, the CDR3 is TGCAGCGCCGAAGGCGGTTCCAATGAGCAGTTCTTC. It specifies CSAEGGSNEQFF.

The CDR3 spells CASSLGRGSTSGRSNEQFF. DNA of the CDR3: TGTGCCAGCAGCTTGGGGCGTGGGAGTACTAGCGGGAGATCCAATGAGCAGTTCTTC. J is TRBJ2-1 and V is TRBV5-6, with 11 bases matching TRBD2. J gave up 6 bases and V 0 bases, and 14 bases lay outside the gene matches. The CDR3 sequence is 19 residues long. Per the germline V gene, CDR1 is SGHDT and CDR2 is YYEEEE.

DNA for the CDR3: TGTGCCAGCAGTTATAGCGGGAGACCCTACGAGCAGTACTTC. Translation gives CASSYSGRPYEQYF. The chain has TRBV6-2 or TRBV6-3 and TRBJ2-7; 9 bases are a match to TRBD2. In germline, CDR1 is MNHEY, CDR2 SVGEGT. J was trimmed by 2 bases and V by 3 bases; bases with no gene match: 2. This CDR3 has 14 residues.

Of note for this clone: Since a much larger clone is just one base distant, this may be a read error. This chain connects TRBV10-3 to TRBJ1-1; D gene uncertain. There are 11 residues in the CDR3. Between the trimmed V and J ends, which lost 11 bases and 3 bases, there was a span of 10 bases. Germline CDR1 and CDR2: ENHRY and SYGVKD. The CDR3 reads CASEYDTEAFF. DNA for the CDR3: TGTGCCTCAGAATATGACACTGAAGCTTTCTTT.

This clone was observed once. The chain carries TRBV9 and TRBJ2-7; 8 bases line up with TRBD1. The CDR3 has 15 residues. Trimming took 3 bases from V and 7 from J; bases not matched to a gene: 12. Germline V CDR1 and CDR2: SGDLS, YYNGEE. The DNA for the CDR3 is TGTGCCAGCAGCGGAGGACAGGGACGTTCGGAAGAGCAGTACTTC. Protein sequence: CASSGGQGRSEEQYF.

The rearrangement links TRBV23-1 to TRBJ2-1; tentatively, D is TRBD2 (5 bases). TRBV23-1 is an ORF; its function is uncertain. V lost 4 bases and J 5 bases, leaving 6 bases between the germline ends. The CDR3 is 12 residues long. The CDR3 here is CASSPGNNEQFF. The CDR3 DNA sequence: TGCGCCAGCAGTCCGGGAAACAATGAGCAGTTCTTC.

The CDR3 nucleotides read TGTGCCAGCAGCAGAGGAGCCGGGACAGGGGTTTTGTTCACTGAAGCTTTCTTT. Translating it yields CASSRGAGTGVLFTEAFF. The chain employs TRBV5-6 and TRBJ1-1, with 10 positions matching TRBD1. The germline V gene encodes CDR1 SGHDT and CDR2 YYEEEE. Unmatched junction bases numbered 16, after V lost 4 bases and J lost 4 bases. The CDR3 is 18 amino acids.

V gene TRBV3-1 (or the pseudogene TRBV3-2) combines with J gene TRBJ1-6; unclear D gene. The CDR3 consists of 16 residues. Germline CDR1 LGHDT, CDR2 YNNKEL (reference sequence). Trimming took off 1 base at V and 7 bases at J, with 14 bases between the two ends. This chain's CDR3 is CASSQVEGKLNSPLHF. In nucleotides, the CDR3 is TGTGCCAGCAGCCAAGTCGAGGGAAAGCTCAATTCACCCCTCCACTTT.